Listed below are T cell receptor beta chains from one sample, sequenced in a study of OX40 agonist ivuxolimab in advanced cancers. Sequencing used immunoSEQ multiplex PCR; TCRdb keeps in-frame clones, though not all of them. This table holds roughly 100,000 clones, just under 85% found once. Here the sequenced sample was CD4+ or CD8+ T cells sorted from blood, taken in a trial of the OX40 agonist ivuxolimab. The receptors stem from an adult with an advanced solid tumor such as melanoma, head and neck, liver or kidney cancer. Both conserved end residues are part of each CDR3. Each record gives: CDR3 protein, CDR3 DNA, D gene, V gene, J gene, clone size. The D gene is left open where the match is weak. Not every row has a clone size; where given, it reads once, few, many or a size class.

cdr3_aa: CASTVAGALNTGELFF; cdr3_nt: TGTGCCAGCACCGTAGCGGGGGCCTTGAACACCGGGGAGCTGTTTTTT; d_call: TRBD2; v_call: TRBV11-2; j_call: TRBJ2-2; clone_size: -
cdr3_aa: CASSYLRGTANYGYTF; cdr3_nt: TGTGCCAGCAGTTATCTTCGAGGGACAGCTAACTATGGCTACACCTTC; d_call: TRBD1; v_call: TRBV27; j_call: TRBJ1-2; clone_size: -
cdr3_aa: CASSLGTVINEKLFF; cdr3_nt: TGTGCCAGCAGCTTAGGGACAGTGATTAATGAAAAACTGTTTTTT; d_call: -; v_call: TRBV7-2; j_call: TRBJ1-4; clone_size: -
cdr3_aa: CASSLGGAKPQHF; cdr3_nt: TGTGCCAGCAGCTTAGGGGGGGCTAAGCCCCAGCATTTT; d_call: -; v_call: TRBV7-2; j_call: TRBJ1-5; clone_size: -
cdr3_aa: CASSPEQGAPGYTF; cdr3_nt: TGTGCCAGCAGCCCGGAACAGGGGGCGCCCGGCTACACCTTC; d_call: TRBD1; v_call: TRBV14; j_call: TRBJ1-2; clone_size: -
cdr3_aa: CASHSGVSGANVLTF; cdr3_nt: TGTGCCAGCCACTCAGGGGTCTCTGGGGCCAACGTCCTGACTTTC; d_call: -; v_call: TRBV28; j_call: TRBJ2-6; clone_size: -
cdr3_aa: CASRAFGQENYGYTF; cdr3_nt: TGTGCCAGTAGGGCCTTCGGACAGGAGAACTATGGCTACACCTTC; d_call: TRBD1; v_call: TRBV19; j_call: TRBJ1-2; clone_size: -
cdr3_aa: CASTQGGSYQETQYF; cdr3_nt: TGTGCCAGCACTCAGGGGGGGAGTTACCAAGAGACCCAGTACTTC; d_call: -; v_call: TRBV6-6; j_call: TRBJ2-5; clone_size: -
cdr3_aa: CASSLLFRGAEGYTF; cdr3_nt: TGTGCCAGCAGCTTATTGTTCAGGGGCGCGGAGGGCTACACCTTC; d_call: -; v_call: TRBV7-2; j_call: TRBJ1-2; clone_size: -
cdr3_aa: CASSLTGGLDGYTF; cdr3_nt: TGTGCCAGCAGCTTGACAGGGGGCTTGGATGGCTACACCTTC; d_call: TRBD1; v_call: TRBV7-9; j_call: TRBJ1-2; clone_size: -
cdr3_aa: CASSQYPDDRGYTF; cdr3_nt: TGTGCCAGCAGCCAGTACCCCGACGATCGGGGCTACACCTTC; d_call: -; v_call: TRBV7-3; j_call: TRBJ1-2; clone_size: -
cdr3_aa: CASSFVTSGRYTDTQYF; cdr3_nt: TGTGCCAGCAGCTTTGTTACTAGCGGAAGATACACAGATACGCAGTATTTT; d_call: TRBD2; v_call: TRBV7-2; j_call: TRBJ2-3; clone_size: -
cdr3_aa: CASSERAQTNTEAFF; cdr3_nt: TGTGCCAGCAGTGAAAGGGCACAGACGAACACTGAAGCTTTCTTT; d_call: -; v_call: TRBV2; j_call: TRBJ1-1; clone_size: -
cdr3_aa: CASRYSGANTEAFF; cdr3_nt: TGTGCCAGCAGGTACTCCGGGGCGAACACTGAAGCTTTCTTT; d_call: -; v_call: TRBV6-6; j_call: TRBJ1-1; clone_size: once
cdr3_aa: CASSDSSGGANEQFF; cdr3_nt: TGTGCCAGCAGTGACTCTAGCGGGGGGGCCAATGAGCAGTTCTTC; d_call: TRBD2; v_call: TRBV6-4; j_call: TRBJ2-1; clone_size: -
cdr3_aa: CASSVAGQGMYEQFF; cdr3_nt: TGTGCCAGCAGCGTAGCGGGACAGGGGATGTATGAGCAGTTCTTC; d_call: TRBD1; v_call: TRBV9; j_call: TRBJ2-1; clone_size: -
cdr3_aa: CAITSGQGASLTDTQYF; cdr3_nt: TGTGCCATCACGAGCGGACAGGGGGCATCTCTCACAGATACGCAGTATTTT; d_call: TRBD1; v_call: TRBV10-3; j_call: TRBJ2-3; clone_size: -
cdr3_aa: CASSYPPGTGGEQYF; cdr3_nt: TGTGCCAGCAGTTACCCACCCGGGACAGGGGGAGAACAGTACTTC; d_call: TRBD1; v_call: TRBV6-5; j_call: TRBJ2-7; clone_size: few
cdr3_aa: CASSLAGAGTEAFF; cdr3_nt: TGTGCCAGCAGCTTAGCGGGCGCTGGGACTGAAGCTTTCTTT; d_call: -; v_call: TRBV7-3; j_call: TRBJ1-1; clone_size: few
cdr3_aa: CASSEWNEQYF; cdr3_nt: TGTGCCAGCAGTGAATGGAACGAGCAGTACTTC; d_call: -; v_call: TRBV2; j_call: TRBJ2-7; clone_size: -
cdr3_aa: CASSNYQGIYEQYF; cdr3_nt: TGTGCCAGCAGTAACTACCAGGGGATCTACGAGCAGTACTTC; d_call: -; v_call: TRBV6-6; j_call: TRBJ2-7; clone_size: -
cdr3_aa: CAISEGRGQEKLFF; cdr3_nt: TGTGCCATCAGTGAGGGCAGGGGGCAGGAAAAACTGTTTTTT; d_call: TRBD1; v_call: TRBV10-3; j_call: TRBJ1-4; clone_size: -
cdr3_aa: CASSLEGSVGNQPQHF; cdr3_nt: TGCGCCAGCAGCTTGGAAGGATCGGTAGGCAATCAGCCCCAGCATTTT; d_call: -; v_call: TRBV5-1; j_call: TRBJ1-5; clone_size: -
cdr3_aa: CASSYSSRQGRSEQYF; cdr3_nt: TGTGCCAGCAGTTACTCCTCCCGACAGGGGAGGAGCGAGCAGTACTTC; d_call: TRBD1; v_call: TRBV6-5; j_call: TRBJ2-7; clone_size: -
cdr3_aa: CASSSLRTEPRTGELFF; cdr3_nt: TGTGCCAGCAGCTCACTTCGGACTGAGCCGAGGACCGGGGAGCTGTTTTTT; d_call: -; v_call: TRBV7-9; j_call: TRBJ2-2; clone_size: -
cdr3_aa: CASSLGTVSYEQCF; cdr3_nt: TGCGCCAGCAGCTTGGGGACAGTTTCCTACGAGCAGTGCTTC; d_call: -; v_call: TRBV5-1; j_call: TRBJ2-7; clone_size: -
cdr3_aa: CASSRQDYEQYF; cdr3_nt: TGTGCCAGCAGTCGACAGGACTACGAGCAGTACTTC; d_call: -; v_call: TRBV5-4; j_call: TRBJ2-7; clone_size: -
cdr3_aa: CASKPPPISSYNEQFF; cdr3_nt: TGTGCCAGCAAACCACCCCCTATATCCTCCTACAATGAGCAGTTCTTC; d_call: -; v_call: TRBV28; j_call: TRBJ2-1; clone_size: -
cdr3_aa: CASSLAEFSGNTIYF; cdr3_nt: TGTGCCAGCAGTTTGGCAGAATTCTCTGGAAACACCATATATTTT; d_call: -; v_call: TRBV28; j_call: TRBJ1-3; clone_size: once
cdr3_aa: CASSLGRTDTQYF; cdr3_nt: TGTGCCAGCAGCTTAGGTCGCACAGATACGCAGTATTTT; d_call: -; v_call: TRBV5-5; j_call: TRBJ2-3; clone_size: -
cdr3_aa: CASSSWGARDYNEQFF; cdr3_nt: TGTGCCAGTAGTTCCTGGGGGGCAAGGGACTACAATGAGCAGTTCTTC; d_call: -; v_call: TRBV19; j_call: TRBJ2-1; clone_size: -
cdr3_aa: CASSRHLPPMGELFF; cdr3_nt: TGTGCCAGCAGCAGACACCTACCCCCCATGGGGGAGCTGTTTTTT; d_call: -; v_call: TRBV7-8; j_call: TRBJ2-2; clone_size: -
cdr3_aa: CASSMNRGTEAFF; cdr3_nt: TGTGCCAGTAGTATGAACAGAGGGACTGAAGCTTTCTTT; d_call: -; v_call: TRBV19; j_call: TRBJ1-1; clone_size: -
cdr3_aa: CASSSRQGSFNEQYF; cdr3_nt: TGTGCCAGCAGCTCCCGACAGGGGAGCTTCAACGAGCAGTACTTC; d_call: TRBD1; v_call: TRBV7-9; j_call: TRBJ2-7; clone_size: -
cdr3_aa: CASSLKGAGSGGFTDTQYF; cdr3_nt: TGTGCCAGCAGCTTAAAGGGGGCAGGGTCGGGTGGATTCACAGATACGCAGTATTTT; d_call: TRBD1; v_call: TRBV7-3; j_call: TRBJ2-3; clone_size: -
cdr3_aa: CASSSRTSGGYEQYF; cdr3_nt: TGTGCCAGCAGCTCCCGGACTAGCGGGGGGTACGAGCAGTACTTC; d_call: TRBD2; v_call: TRBV5-4; j_call: TRBJ2-7; clone_size: -
cdr3_aa: CASSPMSGNNYGYTF; cdr3_nt: TGTGCCAGCAGTCCCATGTCGGGCAACAACTATGGCTACACCTTC; d_call: -; v_call: TRBV7-2; j_call: TRBJ1-2; clone_size: -
cdr3_aa: CASSSPYPTAEAFF; cdr3_nt: TGTGCCAGCAGCTCACCCTATCCGACGGCTGAAGCTTTCTTT; d_call: -; v_call: TRBV4-2; j_call: TRBJ1-1; clone_size: -
cdr3_aa: CATSRLDSSDTQYF; cdr3_nt: TGTGCCACCAGCAGACTGGACAGTTCCGATACGCAGTATTTT; d_call: -; v_call: TRBV15; j_call: TRBJ2-3; clone_size: -